A selection of T cell receptor beta chains follows, all from one sample in a study of blood T cell repertoires in COVID-19. Method: immunoSEQ multiplex PCR; TCRdb's copy keeps in-frame clones and lacks some. Of under 300,000 clones detected, approximately 85% appear once; the ten largest clones hold around 12%. Material for sequencing was peripheral blood. These TCRs come from a woman aged 60-75 years with active or convalescent COVID-19. The CDR3 runs from the conserved cysteine through the conserved F or W. The D gene is left open where the match is weak. Clone sizes are given selectively: once, few, many, or a class where the clone is expanded.

J: TRBJ2-1
size: -
V: TRBV7-8
D: TRBD2
DNA: TGTGCCAGCAGCTACCGGGTAGCGGGACAAGTCTACAATGAGCAGTTCTTC
CDR3: CASSYRVAGQVYNEQFF

J: TRBJ1-4
size: -
V: TRBV2
D: -
DNA: TGTGCCAGCAGTCAAAGGACAGACCTGGTTTTT
CDR3: CASSQRTDLVF

J: TRBJ2-7
size: -
V: TRBV12-5
D: -
DNA: TGTGCTAGTGGGTCACAGGGCCCTACTGGCGAGCAGTACTTC
CDR3: CASGSQGPTGEQYF

J: TRBJ2-4
size: few
V: TRBV6-2/TRBV6-3
D: TRBD1
DNA: TGTGCCAGCAGTCACGGGACAGGGGGCAAAAACATTCAGTACTTC
CDR3: CASSHGTGGKNIQYF

J: TRBJ2-1
size: -
V: TRBV19
D: -
DNA: TGTGCCAGTAGTATAGCCAGGGTACCGCCCAATGAGCAGTTCTTC
CDR3: CASSIARVPPNEQFF

J: TRBJ1-2
size: -
V: TRBV20-1
D: -
DNA: TGCAGTGCTAGTGCCACAGGCGCTAACTATGGCTACACCTTC
CDR3: CSASATGANYGYTF

J: TRBJ1-4
size: -
V: TRBV12-3/TRBV12-4
D: -
DNA: TGTGCCAGCAGTTCCCCATATGAAAAACTGTTTTTT
CDR3: CASSSPYEKLFF

J: TRBJ2-1
size: -
V: TRBV4-3
D: TRBD2
DNA: TGCGCCAGCAGCCAGATGGTGACTAGCGGGGGACTTGAGCAGTTCTTC
CDR3: CASSQMVTSGGLEQFF

J: TRBJ2-5
size: -
V: TRBV3-1/TRBV3-2
D: -
DNA: TGTGCCAGCAGCCGACGGGGGAGCGAGACCCAGTACTTC
CDR3: CASSRRGSETQYF

J: TRBJ2-2
size: -
V: TRBV5-1
D: -
DNA: TGCGCCAGCGGTAATACAGGGTTCCCCGGGGAGCTGTTTTTT
CDR3: CASGNTGFPGELFF

J: TRBJ1-1
size: -
V: TRBV6-6
D: -
DNA: TGTGCCAGCAACCGGGGTCCGAACACTGAAGCTTTCTTT
CDR3: CASNRGPNTEAFF

J: TRBJ1-6
size: -
V: TRBV6-1
D: TRBD1
DNA: TGTGCCAGCAGTGACAGGGGGCCTTCACCCCTCCACTTT
CDR3: CASSDRGPSPLHF

J: TRBJ1-6
size: -
V: TRBV7-6
D: TRBD1
DNA: TGTGCCAGCAGCTTTAGTCCCGGGACAGGGATCGGGCATTCACCCCTCCACTTT
CDR3: CASSFSPGTGIGHSPLHF

J: TRBJ1-5
size: -
V: TRBV19
D: -
DNA: TGTGCCAGTAGTCTAACAGGTTATAGCAATCAGCCCCAGCATTTT
CDR3: CASSLTGYSNQPQHF

J: TRBJ2-6
size: -
V: TRBV7-3
D: -
DNA: TGTGCCAGCCTGAGTCCCTCTGGGGCCAACGTCCTGACTTTC
CDR3: CASLSPSGANVLTF

J: TRBJ1-4
size: -
V: TRBV13
D: -
DNA: TGTGCCAGCACCATTTGGGGGCGGGCCGAGGGGGAAAATGAAAAACTGTTTTTT
CDR3: CASTIWGRAEGENEKLFF

J: TRBJ2-2
size: -
V: TRBV3-1/TRBV3-2
D: TRBD2
DNA: TGTGCCAGCAGCCAAGGTGGTAGCGGGGGAACGAACACCGGGGAGCTGTTTTTT
CDR3: CASSQGGSGGTNTGELFF

J: TRBJ1-4
size: -
V: TRBV9
D: -
DNA: TGTGCCAGCAGCCTCTCGAGGACGGGAGGGGGTGAAAAACTGTTTTTT
CDR3: CASSLSRTGGGEKLFF

J: TRBJ2-1
size: once
V: TRBV5-5
D: TRBD1
DNA: TGTGCCAGCAGCCGCGGGACAGGCCAGTACAATGAGCAGTTCTTC
CDR3: CASSRGTGQYNEQFF

J: TRBJ1-1
size: few
V: TRBV2
D: TRBD1
DNA: TGTGCCAGCAGTGGACCCACAGGGGGCGAAGCTTTCTTT
CDR3: CASSGPTGGEAFF

J: TRBJ2-1
size: -
V: TRBV7-9
D: TRBD2
DNA: TGTGCCAGCAGCCCGGGACTAGCGGGGTTAAGGGAGTTCTTC
CDR3: CASSPGLAGLREFF

J: TRBJ1-2
size: -
V: TRBV5-1
D: TRBD1
DNA: TGCGCCAGCAGCTTGGGGTCGGGGACAGGGGACTCATATGGCTACACCTTC
CDR3: CASSLGSGTGDSYGYTF

J: TRBJ1-6
size: -
V: TRBV3-1/TRBV3-2
D: -
DNA: TGTGCCAGCAGCTCCGGGATCGGTTCACCCCTCCACTTT
CDR3: CASSSGIGSPLHF

J: TRBJ2-1
size: -
V: TRBV7-9
D: TRBD2
DNA: TGTGCCAGCAGCTCATTAGCGGGCCCGAGCTCCTACAATGAGCAGTTCTTC
CDR3: CASSSLAGPSSYNEQFF

J: TRBJ2-7
size: few
V: TRBV29-1
D: TRBD1
DNA: TGCAGCGCCCACGGGGGACAGGGTCTAGCCGAGCAGTACTTC
CDR3: CSAHGGQGLAEQYF

J: TRBJ1-2
size: few
V: TRBV2
D: TRBD1
DNA: TGTGCCAGCAGCCGGGACAGGGGTCACTATGGCTACACCTTC
CDR3: CASSRDRGHYGYTF

J: TRBJ1-4
size: -
V: TRBV11-2
D: -
DNA: TGTGCCAGCAGGTTGACGGTGGGGCATGAAAAACTGTTTTTT
CDR3: CASRLTVGHEKLFF

J: TRBJ2-6
size: -
V: TRBV19
D: -
DNA: TGTGCCAGTACCGAGACAGTAACTAAATCTGGGGCCAACGTCCTGACTTTC
CDR3: CASTETVTKSGANVLTF

J: TRBJ1-1
size: -
V: TRBV14
D: -
DNA: TGTGCCAGCAGCCAACAGGGTCGGGGGGCTTTCTTT
CDR3: CASSQQGRGAFF

J: TRBJ1-1
size: -
V: TRBV3-1/TRBV3-2
D: TRBD1
DNA: TGTGCCAGCAGCCGGGACAGGGGTTGGGGGAACACTGAAGCTTTCTTT
CDR3: CASSRDRGWGNTEAFF

J: TRBJ1-1
size: -
V: TRBV9
D: TRBD1
DNA: TGTGCCAGCAGTGCCGGACGGACAGGTGAAGCTTTCTTT
CDR3: CASSAGRTGEAFF

J: TRBJ1-1
size: -
V: TRBV30
D: -
DNA: TGTGCCTGGAGTCCGGGACACCAGAACACTGAAGCTTTCTTT
CDR3: CAWSPGHQNTEAFF

J: TRBJ1-1
size: -
V: TRBV7-3
D: -
DNA: TGTGCCAGCAGCCCCGGGGGTAACATGAACACTGAAGCTTTCTTT
CDR3: CASSPGGNMNTEAFF

J: TRBJ1-2
size: -
V: TRBV5-4
D: -
DNA: TGTGCCAGCAGCTTGCAGGGTAACTATGGCTACACCTTC
CDR3: CASSLQGNYGYTF

J: TRBJ1-4
size: -
V: TRBV4-3
D: TRBD1
DNA: TGCGCCAGCAGCCAACAGGGGGGAACAGGCGGTGAAAAACTGTTTTTT
CDR3: CASSQQGGTGGEKLFF

J: TRBJ1-1
size: -
V: TRBV7-3
D: TRBD1
DNA: TGTGCCAGCAGCTCCGGGACAGGGGAGGGTCTGAACACTGAAGCTTTCTTT
CDR3: CASSSGTGEGLNTEAFF

J: TRBJ1-5
size: -
V: TRBV29-1
D: -
DNA: TGCAGCGTTGAAACGGTAATTGGTCAGCCCCAGCATTTT
CDR3: CSVETVIGQPQHF

J: TRBJ2-2
size: -
V: TRBV30
D: -
DNA: TGTGCCTGGAGTCAAAGGGGCACAGGGAACACCGGGGAGCTGTTTTTT
CDR3: CAWSQRGTGNTGELFF